The 31 T cell receptor beta chains below were found in one sample sequenced in a study of CXCR3-negative and CXCR3-positive naive CD8 T cells. Points from the study as a whole: The study found more hydrophobic TRB CDR3s in CXCR3-positive naive cells than in CXCR3-negative naive cells.

No antigens are known for them. With UMI labels, 5' RACE was used to prepare the TRB cDNA libraries. TCRdb reanalyzed the 5' RACE reads and collapses them to one entry per CDR3 protein, without DNA. The sample table sets out 55,000 to 75,000 distinct CDR3 sequences. Sequencing was done on a sample of naive CXCR3+ CD8+ T cells from blood. Specified subset: CD45RO-CCR7+CD27+CD95- naive CD8+ T cells expressing CXCR3 (TNR3+). The receptor source for this set is a human donor in good health. Some clones in this sample may be carry-over from other donors' samples.

This chain connects TRBV4-2 to TRBJ2-5; TCRdb gives TRBD1 as the D gene, but with no DNA this cannot be confirmed. The CDR3 loop spans 17 amino acids. CDR1 is LGHNA, CDR2 YNFKEQ, per germline. CDR3 region: CASSQSLPGALQETQYF.

The rearrangement uses TRBV29-1 and TRBJ1-2. Per the germline V gene, CDR1 is SQVTM and CDR2 is ANQGSEA. The CDR3 sequence is 13 residues long. The CDR3 loop reads CSVPRGGNYGYTF.

The chain has TRBV7-7 and TRBJ2-5; TCRdb outputs TRBD1, but without DNA this stays unchecked. Germline CDR1 SSHAT, CDR2 FNYEAQ (reference sequence). The CDR3 runs to 15 residues. The CDR3 loop is CASSYGTGNFATQYF.

This chain's CDR3 is CASSPTSGGAGEQFF. This rearrangement joins TRBV4-2 to TRBJ2-1; absent DNA, TCRdb's TRBD2 call cannot be checked. The CDR3 totals 15 residues. From germline, CDR1 is LGHNA and CDR2 YNFKEQ.

CDR3 region: CASSYIGQGVSYEQYF. The chain joins TRBV5-5 to TRBJ2-7; TCRdb calls TRBD1, which cannot be checked without DNA. Looked up from germline, CDR1 is SGHKS and CDR2 is YYEKEE (reference sequence). The CDR3 is 16 residues long.

The rearrangement links TRBV12-3 or TRBV12-4 to TRBJ2-7; no DNA is available, so the TRBD2 call from TCRdb remains unchecked. The CDR3 covers 17 residues. CDR3: CASSSHYPSGSTYEQYF.

The chain links TRBV7-9 to TRBJ2-5; TCRdb reports TRBD1, a call that lacks DNA to check it against. CDR1 SEHNR and CDR2 FQNEAQ come from the germline V gene (reference sequence). The CDR3 is made up of 15 amino acids. The CDR3 protein is CASSTLGGVQETQYF.

The chain joins TRBV9 to TRBJ2-7; the TCRdb call, TRBD2, lacks DNA for checking. Germline CDR1 SGDLS, CDR2 YYNGEE. The CDR3 contains 14 residues. The CDR3 sequence is CASSGGGLAREQYF.

The chain is built from TRBV29-1 and TRBJ2-7; the D call from TCRdb, TRBD1, cannot be confirmed without DNA. The CDR3 extends over 15 amino acids. Germline V gene lookup returns CDR1 SQVTM and CDR2 ANQGSEA. The CDR3 reads CSVVLAGQSAYEQYF.

The chain is built from TRBV7-3 and TRBJ2-7. Per germline, CDR1 SGHTA and CDR2 FQGTGA. There are 13 residues in the CDR3. CDR3: CASSFLTTHEQYF.

The chain recombines TRBV29-1 with TRBJ2-3; lacking DNA, the TRBD1 call made by TCRdb goes unchecked. This CDR3 spans 16 amino acids. Germline CDR1 and CDR2: SQVTM and ANQGSEA. CDR3 residues: CSVEVSSGGATDTQYF.

Here the CDR3 reads CASSQEGWSSARETQYF. The chain is built from TRBV14 and TRBJ2-5. The CDR3 consists of 17 residues. Germline assignment: CDR1 SGHDN and CDR2 FVKESK.

The chain joins TRBV7-9 to TRBJ2-1; TCRdb gives TRBD1 as the D gene, but with no DNA this cannot be confirmed. The CDR3 contains 12 residues. CDR1 SEHNR and CDR2 FQNEAQ come from the germline V gene (reference sequence). CDR3 sequence: CASSPGLERSFF.

V usage is TRBV12-3 or TRBV12-4 and J usage is TRBJ2-2; the TCRdb call, TRBD1, lacks DNA for checking. The CDR3 is 13 residues long. CDR3: CASSTTGPGELFF.

This chain connects TRBV5-4 to TRBJ1-2; TCRdb indicates TRBD1, and absent DNA this call remains unverified. The length of the CDR3 is 16 residues. CDR1 and CDR2 (germline): SGHNT, YYREEE (reference sequence). Here the CDR3 reads CASSLGDRGLFYGYTF.

The J gene is TRBJ2-7, the V gene TRBV5-6; TCRdb proposes TRBD1, but this gene call is untestable without DNA. The CDR3 has 14 amino acids. Germline values: CDR1 SGHDT, CDR2 YYEEEE. CDR3 sequence reads: CASSFGTESYEQYF.

The chain joins TRBV19 to TRBJ2-7. CDR1 is LNHDA and CDR2 is SQIVND in the germline V gene (reference sequence). This CDR3 spans 11 amino acids. The CDR3: CACSLADEQYF.

V gene TRBV10-2 combines with J gene TRBJ2-7; the TRBD1 assignment by TCRdb is unverifiable without DNA. This CDR3 region has 17 residues. Germline V gives CDR1 WSHSY, CDR2 SAAADI. CDR3 sequence reads: CASSESYGGLISYEQYF.

The chain joins TRBV29-1 to TRBJ1-1. The length of the CDR3 is 12 residues. CDR1 and CDR2 from the germline V gene are SQVTM and ANQGSEA. The CDR3 reads CSVGGIDTEAFF.

The chain joins TRBV6-1 to TRBJ2-1; TCRdb returns TRBD2, unconfirmable since there is no DNA. The length of the CDR3 is 14 residues. Germline CDR1 is MNHNS and CDR2 is SASEGT. CDR3 amino acids: CASTLAGAENEQFF.

The V gene is TRBV28, the J gene TRBJ2-3; TCRdb's D call, TRBD1, is unchecked because there is no DNA. From germline, CDR1 is MDHEN and CDR2 SYDVKM. The CDR3 spans 13 residues. CDR3 sequence: CASSQGETDTQYF.

This chain links TRBV10-3 with TRBJ1-6. CDR3 size: 18 residues. Germline CDR1 and CDR2: ENHRY and SYGVKD. This CDR3 reads CAISEPRNRSSYNSPLHF.

The V and J genes are TRBV29-1 and TRBJ2-5. CDR3 length equals 13 residues. Per the germline V gene, CDR1 is SQVTM and CDR2 is ANQGSEA. The CDR3 spells CSVVTSYKETQYF.

V and J are TRBV25-1 and TRBJ2-2. Germline CDR1 and CDR2: MGHDK and SYGVNS. The CDR3 totals 15 residues. CDR3 sequence: CASSEWVANTGELFF.

V and J are TRBV20-1 and TRBJ2-7; checking the TCRdb D call of TRBD2 is not possible without DNA. Germline V gene lookup returns CDR1 DFQATT and CDR2 SNEGSKA (reference sequence). The CDR3 is 16 amino acids. CDR3 loop: CSAPYLAGESSYEQYF.

The rearrangement joins TRBV27 to TRBJ2-1; TCRdb's D call, TRBD1, is unchecked because there is no DNA. The CDR3 sequence is 16 residues long. Germline loops: CDR1 MNHEY, CDR2 SMNVEV (reference sequence). CDR3 sequence reads: CASSFSQGLFNNEQFF.

The chain carries TRBV20-1 and TRBJ1-1. Germline CDR1 reads DFQATT; CDR2 reads SNEGSKA (reference sequence). The CDR3 is 16 amino acids. CDR3 region: CSANLLRGKANTEAFF.

CDR3 amino acids: CASSLDYEQYF. The chain uses TRBV28 and TRBJ2-7. CDR1 is MDHEN, CDR2 SYDVKM, per germline. This CDR3 comprises 11 residues. Using reference TRBV28 and TRBJ2-7 for the parts outside the CDR3, the full variable domain is DVKVTQSSRYLVKRTGEKVFLECVQDMDHENMFWYRQDPGLGLRLIYFSYDVKMKEKGDIPEGYSVSREKKERFSLILESASTNQTSMYLCASSLDYEQYFGPGTRLTVT.

The chain couples TRBV4-3 to TRBJ2-1; TCRdb proposes TRBD2, but this gene call is untestable without DNA. CDR3 size: 17 residues. The germline V gene encodes CDR1 LGHNA and CDR2 YSLEER. Here the CDR3 reads CASSQDRPGLRHNEQFF.

V is TRBV29-1 and J is TRBJ1-1; TCRdb reports TRBD1, a call that lacks DNA to check it against. The V gene's germline CDR1 is SQVTM and CDR2 ANQGSEA. This CDR3 contains 14 residues. CDR3 residues: CSVEDYGGDTEAFF.

The rearrangement links TRBV29-1 to TRBJ1-1. The CDR3 runs 14 residues. From germline, CDR1 is SQVTM and CDR2 ANQGSEA. This CDR3 is CSVPHGGLNTEAFF.